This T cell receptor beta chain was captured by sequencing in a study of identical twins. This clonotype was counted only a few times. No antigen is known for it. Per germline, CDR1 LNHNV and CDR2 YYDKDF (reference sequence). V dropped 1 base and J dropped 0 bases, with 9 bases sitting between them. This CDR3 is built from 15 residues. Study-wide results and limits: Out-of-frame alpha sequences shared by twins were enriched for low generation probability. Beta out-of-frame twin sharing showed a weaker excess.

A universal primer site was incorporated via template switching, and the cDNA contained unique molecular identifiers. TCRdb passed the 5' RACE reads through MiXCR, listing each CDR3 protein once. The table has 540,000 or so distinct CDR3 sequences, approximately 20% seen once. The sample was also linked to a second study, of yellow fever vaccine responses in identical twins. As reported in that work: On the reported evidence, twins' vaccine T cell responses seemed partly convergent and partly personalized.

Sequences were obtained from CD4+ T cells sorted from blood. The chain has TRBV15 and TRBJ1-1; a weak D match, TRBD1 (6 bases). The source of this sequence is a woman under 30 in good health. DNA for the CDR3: TGTGCCACCAGCAGAGTAGGACAGCTGAACACTGAAGCTTTCTTT. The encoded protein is CATSRVGQLNTEAFF.